This T cell receptor beta chain was identified during a study of blood T cell repertoires in COVID-19. Using immunoSEQ multiplex PCR, the repertoire was profiled, and TCRdb retains in-frame clones only, with some absent. The data hold about 72,000 clones, with just over 85% observed a single time. Of note for this clone: One junction end does not reproduce the germline sequence, and a read error may be involved.

Sequences were obtained from peripheral blood. This TCR derives from a man in his sixties or seventies with active or convalescent COVID-19.

The CDR3 region has the DNA TGTGCCGGGAGTCAGGGGACAGGGACACCCCTCCACTTT. Residues: CAGSQGTGTPLHF. The genes are TRBV30 and TRBJ1-6; the match to TRBD1 covers 9 bases. The CDR3 sequence is 13 residues long. Germline values: CDR1 GTSNPN, CDR2 SVGIG (reference sequence).